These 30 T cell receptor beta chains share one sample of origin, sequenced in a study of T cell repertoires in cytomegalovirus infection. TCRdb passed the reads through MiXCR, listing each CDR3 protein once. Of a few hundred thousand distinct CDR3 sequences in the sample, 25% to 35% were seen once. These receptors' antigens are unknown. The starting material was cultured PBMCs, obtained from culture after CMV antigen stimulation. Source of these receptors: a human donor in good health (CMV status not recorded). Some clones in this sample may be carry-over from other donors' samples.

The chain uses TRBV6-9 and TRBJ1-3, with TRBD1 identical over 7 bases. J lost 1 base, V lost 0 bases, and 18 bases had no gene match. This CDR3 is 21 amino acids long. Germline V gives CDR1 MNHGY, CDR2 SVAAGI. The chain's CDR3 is CASSYSTTGTDEKVSGNTIYF. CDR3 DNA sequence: TGTGCCAGCAGTTATTCAACGACAGGGACCGACGAAAAGGTGTCTGGAAACACCATATATTTT.

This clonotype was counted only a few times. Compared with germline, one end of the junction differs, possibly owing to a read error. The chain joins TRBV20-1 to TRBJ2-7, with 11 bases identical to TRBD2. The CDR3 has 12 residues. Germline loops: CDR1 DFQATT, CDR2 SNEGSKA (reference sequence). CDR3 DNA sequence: TGCAGTGCTAGATCCGCGCTAGCGGGAGGAGGCTTC. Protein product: CSARSALAGGGF.

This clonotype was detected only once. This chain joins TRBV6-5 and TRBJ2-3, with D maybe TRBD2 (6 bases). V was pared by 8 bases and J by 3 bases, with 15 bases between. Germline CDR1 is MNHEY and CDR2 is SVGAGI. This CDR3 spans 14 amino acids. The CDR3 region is CASRWGEGTDTQYF. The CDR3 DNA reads TGTGCCAGCCGATGGGGGGAAGGAACAGATACGCAGTATTTT.

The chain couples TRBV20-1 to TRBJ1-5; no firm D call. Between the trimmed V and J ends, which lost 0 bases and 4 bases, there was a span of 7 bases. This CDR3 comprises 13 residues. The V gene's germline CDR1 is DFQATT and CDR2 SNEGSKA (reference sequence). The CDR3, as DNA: TGCAGTGCTAGAGATTCCGGGAATCAGCCCCAGCATTTT. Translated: CSARDSGNQPQHF.

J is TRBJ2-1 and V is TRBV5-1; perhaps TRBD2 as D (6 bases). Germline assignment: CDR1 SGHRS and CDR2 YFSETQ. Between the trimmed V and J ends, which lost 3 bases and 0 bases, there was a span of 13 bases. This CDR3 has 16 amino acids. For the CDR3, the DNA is TGCGCCAGCAGCTCCACCGCGGGGTCCTCCTACAATGAGCAGTTCTTC. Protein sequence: CASSSTAGSSYNEQFF.

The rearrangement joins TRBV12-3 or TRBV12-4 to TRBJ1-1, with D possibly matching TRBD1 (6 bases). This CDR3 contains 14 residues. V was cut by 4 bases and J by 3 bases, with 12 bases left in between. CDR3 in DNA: TGTGCCAGCAGTTGGGGGCCTCGGGACACTGAAGCTTTCTTT. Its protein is CASSWGPRDTEAFF.

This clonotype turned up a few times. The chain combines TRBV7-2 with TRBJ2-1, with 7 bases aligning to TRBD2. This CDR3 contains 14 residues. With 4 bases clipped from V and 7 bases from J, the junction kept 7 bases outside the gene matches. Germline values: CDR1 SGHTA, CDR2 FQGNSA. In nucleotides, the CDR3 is TGTGCCAGCAGCTCCTACGGGAGGAAAAATGAGCAGTTCTTC. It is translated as CASSSYGRKNEQFF.

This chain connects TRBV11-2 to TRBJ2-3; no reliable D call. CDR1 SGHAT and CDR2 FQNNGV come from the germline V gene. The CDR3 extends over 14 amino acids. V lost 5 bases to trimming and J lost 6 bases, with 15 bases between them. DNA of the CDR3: TGTGCCAGCAGCCTCATCATAGCAAGGGATACGCAGTATTTT. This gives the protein CASSLIIARDTQYF.

The CDR3 region is CASSFDLGGLRDEQYF. In nucleotides, the CDR3 is TGTGCCAGCAGCTTCGATCTGGGGGGCTTAAGGGACGAGCAGTACTTC. The chain recombines TRBV7-8 with TRBJ2-7; D might be TRBD1 or TRBD2, each matching 6 bases. V was shortened by 3 bases and J by 5 bases, with 20 bases between the two germline ends. Germline V gene sequence: CDR1 SGHVS, CDR2 FQNEAQ. This CDR3 is 16 amino acids long.

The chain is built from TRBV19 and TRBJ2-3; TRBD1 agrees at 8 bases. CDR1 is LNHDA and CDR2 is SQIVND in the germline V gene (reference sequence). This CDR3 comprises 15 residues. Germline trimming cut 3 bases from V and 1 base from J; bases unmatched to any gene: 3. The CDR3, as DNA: TGTGCCAGTAGTATCACGGGACAGGGCACAGATACGCAGTATTTT. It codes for CASSITGQGTDTQYF.

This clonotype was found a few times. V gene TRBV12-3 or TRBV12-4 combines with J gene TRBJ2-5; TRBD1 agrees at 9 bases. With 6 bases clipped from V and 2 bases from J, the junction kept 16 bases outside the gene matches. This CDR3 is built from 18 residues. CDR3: CASRVLSPRTGVQETQYF. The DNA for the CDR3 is TGTGCCAGCAGAGTTTTAAGTCCCAGGACAGGGGTTCAAGAGACCCAGTACTTC.

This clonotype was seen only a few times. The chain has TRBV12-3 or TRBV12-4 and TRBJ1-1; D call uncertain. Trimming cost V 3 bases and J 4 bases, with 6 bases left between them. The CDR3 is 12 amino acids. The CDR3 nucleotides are TGTGCCAGCAGTTTCGACCCCACTGAAGCTTTCTTT. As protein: CASSFDPTEAFF.

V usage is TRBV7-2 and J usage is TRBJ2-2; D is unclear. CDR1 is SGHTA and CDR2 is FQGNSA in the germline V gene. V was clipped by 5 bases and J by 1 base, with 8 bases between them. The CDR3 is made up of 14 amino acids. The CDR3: CASSPLVNTGELFF. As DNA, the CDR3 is TGTGCCAGCAGCCCCCTTGTGAACACCGGGGAGCTGTTTTTT.

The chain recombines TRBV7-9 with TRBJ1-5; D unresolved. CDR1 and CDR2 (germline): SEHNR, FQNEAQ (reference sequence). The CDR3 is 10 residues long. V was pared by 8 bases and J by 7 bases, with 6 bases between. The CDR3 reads CASWRQPQHF. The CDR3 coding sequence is TGTGCCAGCTGGAGGCAGCCCCAGCATTTT.

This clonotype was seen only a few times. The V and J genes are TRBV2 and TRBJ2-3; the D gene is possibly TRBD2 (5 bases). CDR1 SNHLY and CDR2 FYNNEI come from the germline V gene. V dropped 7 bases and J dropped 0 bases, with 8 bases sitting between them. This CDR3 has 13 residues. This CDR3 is CASIRGSTDTQYF. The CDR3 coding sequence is TGTGCCAGCATCCGCGGGAGCACAGATACGCAGTATTTT.

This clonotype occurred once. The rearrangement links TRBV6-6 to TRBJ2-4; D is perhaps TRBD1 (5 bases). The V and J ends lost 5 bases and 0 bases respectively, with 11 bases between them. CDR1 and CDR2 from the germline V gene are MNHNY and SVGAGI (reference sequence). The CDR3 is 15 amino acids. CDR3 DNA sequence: TGTGCCAGCAGTCAGGACATCTTAGCCAAAAACATTCAGTACTTC. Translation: CASSQDILAKNIQYF.

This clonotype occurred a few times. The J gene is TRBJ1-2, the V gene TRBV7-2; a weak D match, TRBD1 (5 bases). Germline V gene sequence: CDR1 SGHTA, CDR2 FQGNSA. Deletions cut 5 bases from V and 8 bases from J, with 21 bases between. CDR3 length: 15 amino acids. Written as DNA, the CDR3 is TGTGCCAGCAGCCAAAGTAGGCAGGGTATATCGGGCTACACCTTC. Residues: CASSQSRQGISGYTF.

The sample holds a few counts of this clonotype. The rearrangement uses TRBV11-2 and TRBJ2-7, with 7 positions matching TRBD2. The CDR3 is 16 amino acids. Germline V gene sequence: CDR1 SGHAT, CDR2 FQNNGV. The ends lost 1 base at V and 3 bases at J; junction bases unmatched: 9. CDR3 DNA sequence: TGTGCCAGCAGCTTAGCTTGGCGGGGGAACTTCTACGAGCAGTACTTC. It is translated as CASSLAWRGNFYEQYF.

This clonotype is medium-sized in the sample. The CDR3 spells CASSPRSARPDTQYF. The CDR3 nucleotides are TGTGCCAGCAGCCCGAGGAGCGCACGACCGGATACGCAGTATTTT. This chain uses TRBV7-2 with TRBJ2-3; D is unclear. V shed 5 bases and J shed 6 bases, with 18 bases lying between them. Germline lookup yields CDR1 SGHTA and CDR2 FQGNSA. CDR3 length: 15 residues.

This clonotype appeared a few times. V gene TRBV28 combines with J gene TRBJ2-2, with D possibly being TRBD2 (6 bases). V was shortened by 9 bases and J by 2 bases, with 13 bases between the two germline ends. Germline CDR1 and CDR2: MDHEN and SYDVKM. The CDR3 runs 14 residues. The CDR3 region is CASLGTLNTGELFF. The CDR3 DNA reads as TGTGCCAGTCTAGGGACTCTTAACACCGGGGAGCTGTTTTTT.

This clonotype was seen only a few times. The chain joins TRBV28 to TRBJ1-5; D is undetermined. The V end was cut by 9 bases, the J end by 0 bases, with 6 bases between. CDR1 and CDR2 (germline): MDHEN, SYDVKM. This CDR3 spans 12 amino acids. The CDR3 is CASEYSNQPQHF. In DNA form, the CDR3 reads TGTGCCAGTGAGTATAGCAATCAGCCCCAGCATTTT.

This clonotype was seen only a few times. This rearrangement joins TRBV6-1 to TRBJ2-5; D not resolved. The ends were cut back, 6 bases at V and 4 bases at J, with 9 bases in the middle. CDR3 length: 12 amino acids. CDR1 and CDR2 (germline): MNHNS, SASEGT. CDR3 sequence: CASRSFTETQYF. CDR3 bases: TGTGCCAGCAGGTCATTCACAGAGACCCAGTACTTC.

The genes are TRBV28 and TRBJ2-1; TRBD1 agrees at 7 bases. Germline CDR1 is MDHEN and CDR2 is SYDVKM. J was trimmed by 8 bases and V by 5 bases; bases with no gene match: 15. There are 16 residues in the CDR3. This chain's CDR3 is CASSHSVVGGVHEQFF. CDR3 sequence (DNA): TGTGCCAGCAGTCATTCCGTAGTAGGGGGCGTTCATGAGCAGTTCTTC.

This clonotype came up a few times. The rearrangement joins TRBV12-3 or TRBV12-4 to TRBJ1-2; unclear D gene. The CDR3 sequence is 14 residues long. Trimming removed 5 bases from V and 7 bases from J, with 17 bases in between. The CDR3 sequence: CASSPTYSRGGYTF. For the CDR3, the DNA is TGTGCCAGCAGTCCCACCTATTCACGAGGTGGCTACACCTTC.

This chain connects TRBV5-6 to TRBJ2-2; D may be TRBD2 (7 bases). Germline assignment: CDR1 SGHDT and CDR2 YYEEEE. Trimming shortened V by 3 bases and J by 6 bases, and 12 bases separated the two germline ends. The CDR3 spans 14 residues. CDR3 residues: CASSSQGRAGELFF. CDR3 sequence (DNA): TGTGCCAGCAGCTCGCAGGGGAGGGCCGGGGAGCTGTTTTTT.

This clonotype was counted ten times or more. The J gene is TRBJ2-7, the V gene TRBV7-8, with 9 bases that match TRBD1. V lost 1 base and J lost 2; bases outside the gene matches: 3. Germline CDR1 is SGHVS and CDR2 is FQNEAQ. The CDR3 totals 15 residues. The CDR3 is CASSLETGGTYEQYF. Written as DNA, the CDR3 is TGTGCCAGCAGCTTAGAGACAGGGGGGACCTACGAGCAGTACTTC.

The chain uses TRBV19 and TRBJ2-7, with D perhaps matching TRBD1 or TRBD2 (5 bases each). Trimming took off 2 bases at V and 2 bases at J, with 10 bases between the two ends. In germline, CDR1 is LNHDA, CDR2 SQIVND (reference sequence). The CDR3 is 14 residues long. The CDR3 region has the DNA TGTGCCAGTAGTATATGGGACGGAGCCTACGAGCAGTACTTC. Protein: CASSIWDGAYEQYF.

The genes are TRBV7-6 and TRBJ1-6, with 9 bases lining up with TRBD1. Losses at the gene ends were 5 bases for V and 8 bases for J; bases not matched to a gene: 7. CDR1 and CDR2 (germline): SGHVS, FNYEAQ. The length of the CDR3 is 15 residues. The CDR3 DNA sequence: TGTGCCAGCAGCAGACACCGGGACAGGGATTCACCCCTCCACTTT. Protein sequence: CASSRHRDRDSPLHF.

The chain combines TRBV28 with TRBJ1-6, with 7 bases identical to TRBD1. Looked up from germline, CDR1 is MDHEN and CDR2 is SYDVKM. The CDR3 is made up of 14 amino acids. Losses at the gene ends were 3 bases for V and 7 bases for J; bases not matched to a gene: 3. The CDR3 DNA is TGTGCCAGCAGTTTCAAGACAGGGAATTCACCCCTCCACTTT. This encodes CASSFKTGNSPLHF.

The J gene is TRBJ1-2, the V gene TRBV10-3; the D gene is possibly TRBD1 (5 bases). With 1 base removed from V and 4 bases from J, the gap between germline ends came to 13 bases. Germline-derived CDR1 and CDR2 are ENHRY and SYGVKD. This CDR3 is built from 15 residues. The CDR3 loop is CAISEFGGTIYGYTF. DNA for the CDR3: TGTGCCATCAGTGAGTTCGGTGGGACCATCTATGGCTACACCTTC.